This T cell receptor beta chain was identified in a study of T cell responses to AZD1222 COVID-19 vaccine (dated by TCRdb to the early 2020s). In terms of the full investigation: A total of over 230 trial participants underwent TCR sequencing, of whom about 210 received two doses of AZD1222 and some 26 received two doses of the MenACWY control vaccine. Trial participants were enrolled by age into subgroups of 18-55, 56-69 and 70-plus years, and about 150, 27 and 61 TCR-sequenced participants, respectively, were included in these subgroups.

The CDR3 regions of human TCRbeta chains were analyzed by immunosequencing. Per the original workflow: Repertoire TCRs were checked for matches against a reference library of SARS-CoV-2-specific TCRs that had been generated using the MIRA antigen-specificity platform. Breadth was defined as the fraction of unique TCRs that were SARS-CoV-2-associated, and depth was defined as the fraction of total T cells that were SARS-CoV-2-associated. Using the MIRA data, each spike-specific TCR was mapped to the spike region that the TCR reacts to and placed in a CD4 or CD8 class. Log10-transformed breadth and depth values were compared by one-way ANOVA with Sidak's multiple comparisons tests. The source is immuneACCESS, and TCRdb retained only in-frame sequences with V and J called. Part of the clones is not carried over; for the studies checked, unresolved V genes explain less than half of this, and the remainder is unexplained. V, J and clone size are taken as reported in that table, and D and trimming were inferred from the DNA itself. The table for this sample lists more than 80,000 clones; approximately 85% of them were counted only once. 12% of the sample is in the top ten clones.

What the time point label conveys for this sample: about 28 days (+/-7) after the second vaccine dose. Because spike-specific TCR depth and breadth did not differ between the two schedules, AZD1222 recipients who got a second dose at roughly 4 weeks were pooled with those who got a second dose at roughly 12 weeks. The vaccinee samples were drawn from two UK trials, COV001 and COV002, one of which was a single-blind randomized controlled phase 2/3 trial testing AZD1222 (ChAdOx1 nCoV-19) in healthy adults. For TCRbeta chain sequencing, PBMC samples were collected from trial participants at day 0 and at day 28 after the second dose. Broad study findings and their caveats: In the small 56-69-year group, the increase in depth fell short of significance, most likely because of low power. After two AZD1222 doses, spike-specific TCR breadth and depth were significantly higher than at day 0 and than in MenACWY recipients. Because no samples from the day 14 peak response were available, repertoires could be characterized only after the peak T cell response. The whole spike protein was spanned by vaccine-associated CD4 TCRs, and dominant responses were seen in regions 160-218 and 743-854. Participants were mostly white British, with more females than males. The authors suggested clonal diversity may have been underestimated. Conclusions about previously exposed vaccinees are limited because only a handful of AZD1222 recipients were SARS-CoV-2 seropositive at baseline. Reportedly, close to half of the unique spike-specific TCRs recognized epitopes lying outside the regions that are mutated in the B.1.351 and B.1.1.7 variants.

Points on this clone: No antigen is known for it. Base qualities were left out, and no much larger clone turns up one base away.

From a lookup of the germline V gene, CDR1 and CDR2 are MNHEY and SVGAGI. V drops 0 bases and J drops 4 bases, leaving 12 bases in between. The CDR3 runs 15 residues from the cysteine to the phenylalanine. Solely the CDR3 DNA is kept, with 45 bases framed from the first base. The chain is encoded by TRBV6-5 joined to TRBJ1-2, with TRBD1 tentatively as D gene (5 bases match). The TCR was taken from an adult who received the AZD1222 COVID-19 vaccine. The sample in question was peripheral blood, obtained 28 days after the second AZD1222 dose. The DNA sequence is as follows: TGTGCCAGCAGTTACTCGAGCCTTCAGGGCTATGGCTACACCTTC. This encodes CASSYSSLQGYGYTF.